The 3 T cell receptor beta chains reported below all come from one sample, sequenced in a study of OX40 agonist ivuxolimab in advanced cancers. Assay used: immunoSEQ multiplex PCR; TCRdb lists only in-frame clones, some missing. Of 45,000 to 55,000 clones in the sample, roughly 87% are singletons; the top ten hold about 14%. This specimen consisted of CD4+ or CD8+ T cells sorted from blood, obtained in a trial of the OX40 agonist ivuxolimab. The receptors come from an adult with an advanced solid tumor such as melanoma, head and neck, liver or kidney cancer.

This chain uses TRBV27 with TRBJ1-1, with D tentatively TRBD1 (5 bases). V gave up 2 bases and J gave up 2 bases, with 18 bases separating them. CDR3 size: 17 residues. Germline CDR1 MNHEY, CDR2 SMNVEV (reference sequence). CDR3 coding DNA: TGTGCCAGCAGTTTAAAGGGACGGACAAGGGGTAACACTGAAGCTTTCTTT. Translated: CASSLKGRTRGNTEAFF.

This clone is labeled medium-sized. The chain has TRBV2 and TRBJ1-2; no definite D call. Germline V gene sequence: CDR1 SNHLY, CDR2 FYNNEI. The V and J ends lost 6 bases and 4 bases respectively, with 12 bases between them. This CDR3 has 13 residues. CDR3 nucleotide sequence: TGTGCCAGCAGCGCCGGTCGCACCTATGGCTACACCTTC. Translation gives CASSAGRTYGYTF.

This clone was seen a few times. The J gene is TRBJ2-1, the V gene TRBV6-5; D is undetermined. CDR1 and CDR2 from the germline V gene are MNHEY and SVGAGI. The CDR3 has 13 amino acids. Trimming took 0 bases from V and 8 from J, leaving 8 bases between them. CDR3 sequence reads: CASSYSNGDEQFF. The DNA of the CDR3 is TGTGCCAGCAGTTACTCGAATGGCGATGAGCAGTTCTTC.